The entry below describes one TCR beta chain. Its target is not known. The data were obtained in a study of vaccination effects on CD4 cells after COVID-19. About the study: Cultures of about 2 million PBMC per well contained approximately 10 IU/ml IL-2 plus 10 ug/ml peptides.

Study findings and constraints: Late in the post-vaccination period, infection-induced and vaccine-induced clones underwent marked clonal contraction.

This CDR3 comprises 17 residues. With 0 bases clipped from V and 4 bases from J, the junction kept 6 bases outside the gene matches. CDR1 and CDR2 from the germline V gene are MGHRA and YSYEKL. Here immunoSEQ multiplex PCR was the method, and the copy in TCRdb shows in-frame clones only, minus some. The sample includes approximately 37,000 clones, around 74% of them seen just once. The culture ran for around 10 days before CD4+ T cells were isolated. This receptor was obtained from a human donor who received a COVID-19 vaccine. The input for sequencing was CD4+ T cells from PBMCs cultured without peptide, taken before COVID-19 vaccination. The V call is TRBV4-1, the J call TRBJ2-5; 12 bases match TRBD2. CDR3 in amino acids: CASSQDSPGLAGETQYF. CDR3 DNA: TGCGCCAGCAGCCAAGATAGTCCGGGACTAGCGGGAGAGACCCAGTACTTC.